The clone carrying this T cell receptor beta chain occurred a few times. No antigen is known for it. These data come from a study of beta chain features in type 1 diabetes. Study-wide findings and caveats: All four CD4+ subsets of Type 1 diabetes patients contained TCRB CDR3s that were moderately but significantly shorter.

Trimming took 0 bases from V and 1 from J; bases not matched to a gene: 2. This CDR3 is 15 amino acids long. CDR1 is SGHRS, CDR2 YFSETQ, per germline. Expressed TCRB transcripts were sequenced, since all the RNA that had been isolated was reverse transcribed. Profiling relied on immunoSEQ multiplex PCR, and the TCRdb table lists in-frame clones only, not all of them. The sample lists hundreds of thousands of clones, 14% seen once, with more than 6.5% in the top ten. The V gene is TRBV5-1, the J gene TRBJ2-3; TRBD2 matches 7 bases. Material for sequencing was central memory CD4+ T cells from blood. This TCR came from a man aged 25-40 years in good health. The CDR3 region is CASSLDAGGTDTQYF. The CDR3, as DNA: TGCGCCAGCAGCTTGGACGCGGGAGGCACAGATACGCAGTATTTT.